Below, 5 T cell receptor beta chains from the same sample are listed, as sequenced in a study of T cell responses to AZD1222 COVID-19 vaccine. Some clones are missing from TCRdb's copy, which holds only in-frame ones; the method was immunoSEQ multiplex PCR. This table holds around 80,000 clones, roughly nine tenths found once. The specimen was peripheral blood, collected 28 days after the second AZD1222 dose. These receptors were taken from an adult who received the AZD1222 COVID-19 vaccine.

The gene calls are TRBV19 and TRBJ2-1; D possibly corresponds to TRBD1 (5 bases). Between the trimmed V and J ends, which lost 6 bases and 5 bases, there was a span of 14 bases. The germline CDR1 and CDR2 sequences are LNHDA and SQIVND (reference sequence). CDR3 length: 14 residues. The CDR3 region is CASSTWGPHNEQFF. For the CDR3, the DNA is TGTGCCAGTAGCACCTGGGGCCCCCACAATGAGCAGTTCTTC.

This chain joins TRBV5-1 and TRBJ2-2; 9 positions match TRBD1. The CDR3 spans 14 residues. The V gene end was trimmed by 4 bases and the J gene end by 10 bases; junction bases not matched to a gene: 8. Germline CDR1 reads SGHRS; CDR2 reads YFSETQ. This CDR3 reads CASSGGQGSEELFF. For the CDR3, the DNA is TGCGCCAGCAGCGGGGGACAGGGCAGCGAGGAGCTGTTTTTT. Using reference TRBV5-1 and TRBJ2-2 for the parts outside the CDR3, the full variable domain is KAGVTQTPRYLIKTRGQQVTLSCSPISGHRSVSWYQQTPGQGLQFLFEYFSETQRNKGNFPGRFSGRQFSNSRSEMNVSTLELGDSALYLCASSGGQGSEELFFGEGSRLTVL.

The chain carries TRBV25-1 and TRBJ2-1; D uncertain. V lost 2 bases and J lost 12, with 8 bases in between. CDR1 and CDR2 from the germline V gene are MGHDK and SYGVNS. This CDR3 contains 11 residues. The CDR3 sequence: CASSERAAQFF. In DNA form, the CDR3 reads TGTGCCAGCAGTGAAAGGGCAGCGCAGTTCTTC.

This chain joins TRBV29-1 and TRBJ1-2; D not certain. There are 11 residues in the CDR3. Trimming removed 4 bases from V and 4 bases from J, with 7 bases in between. Germline V gene data show CDR1 as SQVTM and CDR2 as ANQGSEA. For the CDR3, the DNA is TGCAGCGTTGGGGGAGGCTATGGCTACACCTTC. The encoded protein is CSVGGGYGYTF.

J is TRBJ1-1 and V is TRBV3-1 (or the pseudogene TRBV3-2), with D maybe TRBD1 (5 bases). The ends were cut back, 4 bases at V and 4 bases at J, with 19 bases in the middle. The CDR3 is made up of 16 amino acids. CDR1 is LGHDT and CDR2 is YNNKEL in the germline V gene (reference sequence). CDR3 coding DNA: TGTGCCAGCAGCCCGCGATTCCGGGACCTAGGCACTGAAGCTTTCTTT. It translates to CASSPRFRDLGTEAFF.